This T cell receptor beta chain was found in a study of shared clonotypes between healthy human individuals. As concerns this clone: The sample contains more than one DNA sequence encoding this CDR3.

Assay: immunoSEQ multiplex PCR; the TCRdb copy retains only in-frame clones and omits some. This sample has 2 million to 2.5 million clones, with about 94% found just once. The sequence was collected from a man younger than 35 in good health. Sequenced input: naive CD4+ T cells sorted from blood. The subset here: CD45RA+ positively selected.

DNA of the CDR3: TGCAGTGCTAGAGCGGCAGGTGAAGCTTTCTTT. Its protein product is CSARAAGEAFF. The chain couples TRBV20-1 to TRBJ1-1; D uncertain. Germline CDR1 and CDR2: DFQATT and SNEGSKA (reference sequence). This CDR3 has 11 residues. V gave up 1 base and J gave up 7 bases, with 7 bases separating them.